This entry concerns a single T cell receptor (beta chain). Its target is unknown. Unmatched junction bases numbered 10, after V lost 5 bases and J lost 6 bases. Germline CDR1 is SGHAT and CDR2 is FQNNGV. CDR3 size: 16 residues. The data were obtained in a study of T-cell memory formation after mild COVID-19. In TCRdb, the 5' RACE reads were re-called with MiXCR into one record per CDR3 protein. Of roughly 250,000 distinct CDR3 sequences listed, roughly 15% are singletons. Notes on the study in general: The second-wave clones peaking on day 37 were not confirmed as SARS-CoV-2-specific.

The TCR was taken from a man younger than 30 who had mild COVID-19 (a few samples of this study predate the infection). Cell type and time point are not known. This chain uses TRBV11-2 with TRBJ2-1, with 10 bases identical to TRBD2. The material sequenced was PBMCs or a T cell subset sorted from them (not recorded which). CDR3 DNA sequence: TGTGCCAGCAGCGGACTTCGACTAGCGGGCGTCAATGAGCAGTTCTTC. This gives the protein CASSGLRLAGVNEQFF. The complete variable domain, with remaining parts taken from reference TRBV11-2 and TRBJ2-1, reads EAGVAQSPRYKIIEKRQSVAFWCNPISGHATLYWYQQILGQGPKLLIQFQNNGVVDDSQLPKDRFSAERLKGVDSTLKIQPAKLEDSAVYLCASSGLRLAGVNEQFFGPGTRLTVL.